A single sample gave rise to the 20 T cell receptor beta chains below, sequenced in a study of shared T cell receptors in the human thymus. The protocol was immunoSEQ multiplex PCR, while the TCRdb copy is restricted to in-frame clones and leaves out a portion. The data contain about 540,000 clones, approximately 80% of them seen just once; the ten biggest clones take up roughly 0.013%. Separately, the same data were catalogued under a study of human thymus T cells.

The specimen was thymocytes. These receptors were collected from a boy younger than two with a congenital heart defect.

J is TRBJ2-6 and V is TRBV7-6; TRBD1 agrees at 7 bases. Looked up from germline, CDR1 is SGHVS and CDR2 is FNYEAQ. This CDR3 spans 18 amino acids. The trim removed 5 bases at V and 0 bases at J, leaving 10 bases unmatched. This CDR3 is CASSRRDSYLSGANVLTF. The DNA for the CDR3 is TGTGCCAGCAGCCGCAGGGACAGCTATCTCTCTGGGGCCAACGTCCTGACTTTC.

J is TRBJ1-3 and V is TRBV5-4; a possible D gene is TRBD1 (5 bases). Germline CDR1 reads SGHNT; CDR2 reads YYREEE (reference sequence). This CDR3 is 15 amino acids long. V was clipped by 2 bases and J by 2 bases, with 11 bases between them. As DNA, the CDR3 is TGTGCCAGCAGCTTACAGGCCCCTCCTGGAAACACCATATATTTT. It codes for CASSLQAPPGNTIYF.

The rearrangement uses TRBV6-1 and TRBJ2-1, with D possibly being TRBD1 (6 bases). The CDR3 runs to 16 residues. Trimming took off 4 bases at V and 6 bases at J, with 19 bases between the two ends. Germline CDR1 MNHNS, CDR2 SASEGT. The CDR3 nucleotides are TGTGCCAGCAGTGGACAAACCGGGACACAACTCAATGAGCAGTTCTTC. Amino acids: CASSGQTGTQLNEQFF.

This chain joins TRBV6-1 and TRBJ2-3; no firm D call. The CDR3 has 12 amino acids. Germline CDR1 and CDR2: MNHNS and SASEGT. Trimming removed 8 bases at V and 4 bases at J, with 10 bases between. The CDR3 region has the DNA TGTGCCAGCGGCCCTTCAGCAGATACGCAGTATTTT. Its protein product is CASGPSADTQYF.

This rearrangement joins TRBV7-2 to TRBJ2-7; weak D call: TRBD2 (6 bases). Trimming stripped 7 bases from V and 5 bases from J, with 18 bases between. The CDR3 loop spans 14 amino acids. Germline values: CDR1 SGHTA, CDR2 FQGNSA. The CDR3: CASIDLANNHEQYF. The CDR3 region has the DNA TGTGCCAGCATTGACCTAGCGAACAACCACGAGCAGTACTTC.

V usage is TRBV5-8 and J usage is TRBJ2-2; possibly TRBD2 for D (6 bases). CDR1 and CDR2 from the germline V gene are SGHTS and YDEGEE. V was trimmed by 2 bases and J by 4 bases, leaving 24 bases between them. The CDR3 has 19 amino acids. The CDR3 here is CASSFRQVSRDPSTGELFF. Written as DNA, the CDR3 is TGTGCCAGCAGCTTCAGGCAGGTCTCGCGGGACCCGAGCACCGGGGAGCTGTTTTTT.

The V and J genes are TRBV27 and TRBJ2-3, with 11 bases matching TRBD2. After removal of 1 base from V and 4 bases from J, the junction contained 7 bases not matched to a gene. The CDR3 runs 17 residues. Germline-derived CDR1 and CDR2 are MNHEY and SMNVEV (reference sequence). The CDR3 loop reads CASSLCPTSGISDTQYF. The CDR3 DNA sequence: TGTGCCAGCAGTTTATGCCCGACTAGCGGGATTTCAGATACGCAGTATTTT.

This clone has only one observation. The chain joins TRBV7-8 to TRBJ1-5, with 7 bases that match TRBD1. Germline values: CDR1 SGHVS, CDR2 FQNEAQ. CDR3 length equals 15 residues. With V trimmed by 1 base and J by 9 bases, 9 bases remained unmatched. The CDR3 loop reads CASSLGGRRGRPQHF. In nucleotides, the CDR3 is TGTGCCAGCAGCTTAGGGGGACGCAGGGGGAGGCCCCAGCATTTT. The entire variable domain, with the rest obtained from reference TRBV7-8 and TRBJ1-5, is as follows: GAGVSQSPRYKVAKRGQDVALRCDPISGHVSLFWYQQALGQGPEFLTYFQNEAQLDKSGLPSDRFFAERPEGSVSTLKIQRTQQEDSAVYLCASSLGGRRGRPQHFGDGTRLSIL.

The CDR3 reads CATSRASNHSYEQYF. In DNA form, the CDR3 reads TGTGCCACCAGCAGAGCTAGCAACCACTCCTACGAGCAGTACTTC. The rearrangement joins TRBV15 to TRBJ2-7; D is perhaps TRBD2 (5 bases). CDR3 length: 15 residues. Trimming left V 1 base short and J 0 bases short, with 10 bases between. The germline gives CDR1 LNHNV, CDR2 YYDKDF (reference sequence). Full variable domain (rest looked up from reference TRBV15 and TRBJ2-7): DAMVIQNPRYQVTQFGKPVTLSCSQTLNHNVMYWYQQKSSQAPKLLFHYYDKDFNNEADTPDNFQSRRPNTSFCFLDIRSPGLGDTAMYLCATSRASNHSYEQYFGPGTRLTVT.

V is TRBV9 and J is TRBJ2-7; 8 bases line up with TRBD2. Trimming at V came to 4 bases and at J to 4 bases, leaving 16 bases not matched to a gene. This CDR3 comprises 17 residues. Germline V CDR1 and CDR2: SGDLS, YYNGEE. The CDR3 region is CASSPRLWVSGRYEQYF. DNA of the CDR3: TGTGCCAGCAGCCCCCGCTTGTGGGTCAGCGGGAGATACGAGCAGTACTTC.

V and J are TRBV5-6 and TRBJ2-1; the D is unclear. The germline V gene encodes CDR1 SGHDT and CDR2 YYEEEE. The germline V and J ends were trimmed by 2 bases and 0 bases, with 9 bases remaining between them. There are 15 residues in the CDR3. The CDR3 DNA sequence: TGTGCCAGCAGCTTTCTTCCCAGCTCCTACAATGAGCAGTTCTTC. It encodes CASSFLPSSYNEQFF. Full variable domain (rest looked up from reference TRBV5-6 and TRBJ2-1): DAGVTQSPTHLIKTRGQQVTLRCSPKSGHDTVSWYQQALGQGPQFIFQYYEEEERQRGNFPDRFSGHQFPNYSSELNVNALLLGDSALYLCASSFLPSSYNEQFFGPGTRLTVL.

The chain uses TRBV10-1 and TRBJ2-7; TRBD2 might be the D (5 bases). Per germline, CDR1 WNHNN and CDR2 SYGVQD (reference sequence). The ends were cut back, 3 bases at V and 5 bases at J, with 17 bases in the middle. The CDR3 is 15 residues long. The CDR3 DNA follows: TGCGCCAGCAGTGATCCAGCGGATGCCCCCCACGAGCAGTACTTC. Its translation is CASSDPADAPHEQYF.

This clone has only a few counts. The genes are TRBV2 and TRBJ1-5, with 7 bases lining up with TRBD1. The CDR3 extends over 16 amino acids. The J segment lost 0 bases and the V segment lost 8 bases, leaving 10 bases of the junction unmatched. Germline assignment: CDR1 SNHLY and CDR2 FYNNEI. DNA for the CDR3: TGTGCCAGCCGACGGGACAGACCTTATAGCAATCAGCCCCAGCATTTT. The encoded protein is CASRRDRPYSNQPQHF.

The CDR3 protein is CASSRGQVGMEQYF. The CDR3 nucleotides are TGTGCCAGCAGCCGGGGACAGGTGGGCATGGAGCAGTACTTC. The chain has TRBV5-6 and TRBJ2-7; 8 nucleotides line up with TRBD1. This CDR3 contains 14 residues. V lost 4 bases to trimming and J lost 7 bases; unmatched junction nucleotides: 10. Germline CDR1 and CDR2: SGHDT and YYEEEE.

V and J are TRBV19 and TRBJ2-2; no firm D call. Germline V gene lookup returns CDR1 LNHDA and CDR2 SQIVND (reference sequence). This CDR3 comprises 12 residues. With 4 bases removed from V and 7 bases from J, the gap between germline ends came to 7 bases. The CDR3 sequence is CASSTPHGELFF. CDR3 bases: TGTGCCAGTAGTACCCCCCACGGGGAGCTGTTTTTT. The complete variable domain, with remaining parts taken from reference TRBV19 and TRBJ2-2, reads DGGITQSPKYLFRKEGQNVTLSCEQNLNHDAMYWYRQDPGQGLRLIYYSQIVNDFQKGDIAEGYSVSREKKESFPLTVTSAQKNPTAFYLCASSTPHGELFFGEGSRLTVL.

CDR3 protein: CASSPRRLAGADEQFF. The CDR3 DNA sequence: TGTGCCAGCTCACCACGTCGACTAGCGGGAGCTGATGAGCAGTTCTTC. V gene TRBV18 combines with J gene TRBJ2-1, with 12 bases aligning to TRBD2. V was clipped by 1 base and J by 8 bases; unmatched bases: 6. Germline V gives CDR1 KGHSH, CDR2 LQKENI. The CDR3 has 16 amino acids.

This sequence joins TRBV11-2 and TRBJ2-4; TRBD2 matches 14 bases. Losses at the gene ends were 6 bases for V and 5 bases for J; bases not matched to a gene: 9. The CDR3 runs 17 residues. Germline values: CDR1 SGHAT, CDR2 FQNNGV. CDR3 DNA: TGTGCCAGCAGGCGAGGGACTAGCGGGGGCCGTCAAAACATTCAGTACTTC. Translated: CASRRGTSGGRQNIQYF.

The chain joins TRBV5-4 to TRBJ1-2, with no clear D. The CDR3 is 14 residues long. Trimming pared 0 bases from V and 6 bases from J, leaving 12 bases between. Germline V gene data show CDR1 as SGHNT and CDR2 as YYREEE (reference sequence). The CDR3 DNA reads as TGTGCCAGCAGCTTGGGGTCGGGAAGACATGGCTACACCTTC. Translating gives CASSLGSGRHGYTF.

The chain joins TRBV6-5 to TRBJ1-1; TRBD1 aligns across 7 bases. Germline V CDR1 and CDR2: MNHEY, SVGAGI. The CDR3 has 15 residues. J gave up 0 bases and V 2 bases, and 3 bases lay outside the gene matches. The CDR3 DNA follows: TGTGCCAGCAGTTACAACAGGGGAATGAACACTGAAGCTTTCTTT. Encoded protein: CASSYNRGMNTEAFF.

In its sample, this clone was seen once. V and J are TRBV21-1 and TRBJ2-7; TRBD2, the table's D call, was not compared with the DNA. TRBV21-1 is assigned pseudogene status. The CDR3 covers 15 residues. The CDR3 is CASSPPGYKGYEQYF. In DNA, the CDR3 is TGTGCCAGCAGCCCCCCCGGGTACAAAGGCTACGAGCAGTACTTC.